This passage covers 22 T cell receptor beta chains from one sample sequenced in a study of cytomegalovirus exposure and HLA in healthy donors. A multiplex PCR was run with 60 Vbeta primers and 13 Jbeta primers. Produced via immunoSEQ multiplex PCR; TCRdb's table is partial and in-frame only. The data hold around 150,000 clones, with around 83% observed a single time. Sequenced material: PBMCs. These receptors were obtained from a man aged 18 to 29 in good health and CMV-seropositive.

The J gene is TRBJ1-5, the V gene TRBV5-1; possibly TRBD1 for D (5 bases). Germline assignment: CDR1 SGHRS and CDR2 YFSETQ. The V end was cut by 0 bases, the J end by 2 bases, with 6 bases between. The CDR3 has 14 residues. The CDR3 loop is CASSLEGGNQPQHF. The CDR3 DNA reads as TGCGCCAGCAGCTTGGAAGGGGGCAATCAGCCCCAGCATTTT.

The chain combines TRBV5-4 with TRBJ2-5, with 9 bases identical to TRBD1. After removal of 2 bases from V and 2 bases from J, the junction contained 4 bases not matched to a gene. Germline CDR1 is SGHNT and CDR2 is YYREEE (reference sequence). The CDR3 extends over 15 amino acids. Here the CDR3 reads CASSFRDRVQETQYF. The CDR3 DNA follows: TGTGCCAGCAGCTTCCGGGACAGGGTACAAGAGACCCAGTACTTC.

This rearrangement joins TRBV27 to TRBJ1-1, with 9 bases identical to TRBD1. Germline V lookup: CDR1 MNHEY, CDR2 SMNVEV (reference sequence). The CDR3 sequence is 13 residues long. Trimming at V came to 6 bases and at J to 9 bases, leaving 8 bases not matched to a gene. The CDR3 DNA reads as TGTGCCAGCAGACCGGGACAGGGTCTGAAAGCTTTCTTT. It codes for CASRPGQGLKAFF.

The CDR3 loop reads CASSLSYSNGEQYF. CDR3 bases: TGTGCCAGCAGCTTATCGTACAGTAATGGCGAGCAGTACTTC. V is TRBV7-3 and J is TRBJ2-7; D remains unclear. Deletions cut 2 bases from V and 6 bases from J, with 14 bases between. The CDR3 loop spans 14 amino acids. Germline V gene lookup returns CDR1 SGHTA and CDR2 FQGTGA.

V is TRBV4-2 and J is TRBJ1-2; the match to TRBD1 covers 9 bases. CDR3 length equals 16 residues. Germline V lookup: CDR1 LGHNA, CDR2 YNFKEQ. The J segment lost 4 bases and the V segment lost 1 base, leaving 7 bases of the junction unmatched. CDR3 nucleotides: TGTGCCAGCAGCCAAGTGTGGGACAGGGAGGGCTATGGCTACACCTTC. Its translation is CASSQVWDREGYGYTF.

The chain couples TRBV11-2 to TRBJ1-6; weak D call: TRBD1 (6 bases). V lost 7 bases, J lost 6 bases, and 13 bases lay in between. The CDR3 runs 14 residues. Germline lookup yields CDR1 SGHAT and CDR2 FQNNGV. CDR3 sequence: CASNQQGPNSPLHF. Written as DNA, the CDR3 is TGTGCCAGCAACCAACAGGGACCTAATTCACCCCTCCACTTT.

J is TRBJ1-2 and V is TRBV4-3; D is undetermined. Trimming pared 9 bases from V and 7 bases from J, leaving 18 bases between. The CDR3 length is 13 residues. Germline-derived CDR1 and CDR2 are LGHNA and YSLEER. CDR3: CASSTLPGGGYTF. CDR3 coding DNA: TGCGCCAGTAGTACTCTTCCCGGTGGTGGCTACACCTTC.

This chain links TRBV5-1 with TRBJ2-7; no clear D. This CDR3 has 13 residues. V gave up 4 bases and J gave up 3 bases, with 11 bases separating them. Germline loops: CDR1 SGHRS, CDR2 YFSETQ. The DNA for the CDR3 is TGCGCCAGCAGCCCGGGTGGCGGCTACGAGCAGTACTTC. Its translation: CASSPGGGYEQYF.

The rearrangement links TRBV4-2 to TRBJ1-1, with 9 nucleotides matching TRBD1. Losses at the gene ends were 2 bases for V and 0 bases for J; bases not matched to a gene: 7. CDR1 is LGHNA, CDR2 YNFKEQ, per germline. CDR3 length equals 17 residues. CDR3 in amino acids: CASSQSGTGLMNTEAFF. CDR3 bases: TGTGCCAGCAGCCAATCTGGGACAGGGCTAATGAACACTGAAGCTTTCTTT.

This clone was seen only a few times. The V gene is TRBV20-1, the J gene TRBJ2-7; D may be TRBD1 (5 bases). The CDR3 is 11 amino acids. Germline V gene sequence: CDR1 DFQATT, CDR2 SNEGSKA (reference sequence). Trimming cost V 2 bases and J 3 bases, with 5 bases left between them. Here the CDR3 DNA reads TGCAGTGCTAGACAGGGCTACGAGCAGTACTTC. This encodes CSARQGYEQYF.

The V and J genes are TRBV11-2 and TRBJ2-2; D not certain. The germline V and J ends were trimmed by 7 bases and 1 base, with 4 bases remaining between them. Germline V lookup: CDR1 SGHAT, CDR2 FQNNGV. This CDR3 contains 12 residues. CDR3 residues: CASTMNTGELFF. The DNA for the CDR3 is TGTGCCAGCACCATGAACACCGGGGAGCTGTTTTTT. Full variable domain (missing parts from reference TRBV11-2 and TRBJ2-2): EAGVAQSPRYKIIEKRQSVAFWCNPISGHATLYWYQQILGQGPKLLIQFQNNGVVDDSQLPKDRFSAERLKGVDSTLKIQPAKLEDSAVYLCASTMNTGELFFGEGSRLTVL.

The rearrangement joins TRBV4-3 to TRBJ1-1; D is possibly TRBD1 (6 bases). Per the germline V gene, CDR1 is LGHNA and CDR2 is YSLEER. This CDR3 comprises 17 residues. V lost 1 base and J 3 bases, leaving 18 bases between the germline ends. The DNA of the CDR3 is TGCGCCAGCAGCCAAGTTTATGGCGGACAGCTTTACACTGAAGCTTTCTTT. Amino acid sequence: CASSQVYGGQLYTEAFF.

The chain combines TRBV13 with TRBJ2-7, with 7 positions matching TRBD1. The J segment lost 3 bases and the V segment lost 4 bases, leaving 6 bases of the junction unmatched. CDR3 length: 14 amino acids. Germline values: CDR1 PRHDT, CDR2 FYEKMQ (reference sequence). CDR3 DNA sequence: TGTGCCAGCAGCTCTCAGGGGGTATTCTACGAGCAGTACTTC. This gives the protein CASSSQGVFYEQYF. Based on the CDR3 plus reference TRBV13 and TRBJ2-7, the full variable domain is AAGVIQSPRHLIKEKRETATLKCYPIPRHDTVYWYQQGPGQDPQFLISFYEKMQSDKGSIPDRFSAQQFSDYHSELNMSSLELGDSALYFCASSSQGVFYEQYFGPGTRLTVT.

This clone came up a few times. This rearrangement joins TRBV18 to TRBJ1-2; possibly TRBD1 for D (5 bases). This CDR3 is built from 16 residues. Per the germline V gene, CDR1 is KGHSH and CDR2 is LQKENI. The V gene lost 2 bases and the J gene lost 4 bases, with 17 bases spanning the gap. This CDR3 is CASSPSARDWGYGYTF. The CDR3 DNA reads as TGTGCCAGCTCACCAAGTGCGAGGGACTGGGGCTATGGCTACACCTTC. Full variable domain (remainder filled in from reference TRBV18 and TRBJ1-2): NAGVMQNPRHLVRRRGQEARLRCSPMKGHSHVYWYRQLPEEGLKFMVYLQKENIIDESGMPKERFSAEFPKEGPSILRIQQVVRGDSAAYFCASSPSARDWGYGYTFGSGTRLTVV.

The chain has TRBV5-1 and TRBJ2-2; a possible D gene is TRBD1 (6 bases). V gave up 3 bases and J gave up 0 bases, with 12 bases separating them. The CDR3 covers 16 residues. The germline gives CDR1 SGHRS, CDR2 YFSETQ. The CDR3 bases are TGCGCCAGCAGCTCCAGGGGCCAGGCGAACACCGGGGAGCTGTTTTTT. It translates to CASSSRGQANTGELFF.

This chain joins TRBV27 and TRBJ2-2, with D maybe TRBD2 (6 bases). The CDR3 has 15 residues. Germline CDR1 and CDR2: MNHEY and SMNVEV (reference sequence). V lost 6 bases, J lost 0 bases, and 11 bases lay in between. This CDR3 is CASSLSSANTGELFF. CDR3 in DNA: TGTGCCAGCAGCCTCTCTAGCGCGAACACCGGGGAGCTGTTTTTT.

The chain recombines TRBV7-6 with TRBJ2-5; 10 nucleotides line up with TRBD1. Per the germline V gene, CDR1 is SGHVS and CDR2 is FNYEAQ. With V trimmed by 5 bases and J by 5 bases, 11 bases remained unmatched. This CDR3 contains 16 residues. The CDR3 nucleotides are TGTGCCAGCAGCACCCCACGGGACAGGGGCCCTGAGACCCAGTACTTC. This encodes CASSTPRDRGPETQYF.

The rearrangement links TRBV9 to TRBJ2-6; perhaps TRBD2 as D (5 bases). V lost 4 bases and J lost 2, with 19 bases in between. Germline V lookup: CDR1 SGDLS, CDR2 YYNGEE. This CDR3 comprises 18 residues. CDR3 residues: CASSSRTGKMPGANVLTF. CDR3 coding DNA: TGTGCCAGCAGCTCCCGGACTGGTAAGATGCCTGGGGCCAACGTCCTGACTTTC. Complete variable domain (other parts from reference TRBV9 and TRBJ2-6): DSGVTQTPKHLITATGQRVTLRCSPRSGDLSVYWYQQSLDQGLQFLIQYYNGEERAKGNILERFSAQQFPDLHSELNLSSLELGDSALYFCASSSRTGKMPGANVLTFGAGSRLTVL.

This chain joins TRBV11-2 and TRBJ1-6; 8 bases are shared with TRBD1. The CDR3 loop spans 16 amino acids. Germline V gives CDR1 SGHAT, CDR2 FQNNGV. Trimming at V came to 1 base and at J to 9 bases, leaving 8 bases not matched to a gene. The CDR3 spells CASSLARTGSSSPLHF. The CDR3 DNA reads as TGTGCCAGCAGCTTAGCCCGGACAGGGAGTAGTTCACCCCTCCACTTT.

J is TRBJ2-7 and V is TRBV4-2; 16 bases align to TRBD2. Germline V lookup: CDR1 LGHNA, CDR2 YNFKEQ. The trim removed 0 bases at V and 4 bases at J, leaving 6 bases unmatched. This CDR3 is 18 amino acids long. CDR3 sequence: CASSQEGTSGGAGYEQYF. Written as DNA, the CDR3 is TGTGCCAGCAGCCAAGAGGGGACTAGCGGGGGGGCCGGGTACGAGCAGTACTTC.

The genes are TRBV18 and TRBJ2-2; D unclear. Trimming pared 3 bases from V and 0 bases from J, leaving 8 bases between. Germline V gene sequence: CDR1 KGHSH, CDR2 LQKENI. The CDR3 contains 15 residues. For the CDR3, the DNA is TGTGCCAGCTCACCCACGGGTTCGAACACCGGGGAGCTGTTTTTT. It yields the protein CASSPTGSNTGELFF.

This clone was recorded a few times. V usage is TRBV10-3 and J usage is TRBJ2-7; 7 bases are a match to TRBD1. V lost 6 bases, J lost 2 bases, and 7 bases stayed unmatched. CDR3 length: 14 residues. CDR1 ENHRY and CDR2 SYGVKD come from the germline V gene. The CDR3: CAIRVGQATYEQYF. The CDR3 nucleotides are TGTGCCATCAGGGTAGGACAGGCAACCTACGAGCAGTACTTC.